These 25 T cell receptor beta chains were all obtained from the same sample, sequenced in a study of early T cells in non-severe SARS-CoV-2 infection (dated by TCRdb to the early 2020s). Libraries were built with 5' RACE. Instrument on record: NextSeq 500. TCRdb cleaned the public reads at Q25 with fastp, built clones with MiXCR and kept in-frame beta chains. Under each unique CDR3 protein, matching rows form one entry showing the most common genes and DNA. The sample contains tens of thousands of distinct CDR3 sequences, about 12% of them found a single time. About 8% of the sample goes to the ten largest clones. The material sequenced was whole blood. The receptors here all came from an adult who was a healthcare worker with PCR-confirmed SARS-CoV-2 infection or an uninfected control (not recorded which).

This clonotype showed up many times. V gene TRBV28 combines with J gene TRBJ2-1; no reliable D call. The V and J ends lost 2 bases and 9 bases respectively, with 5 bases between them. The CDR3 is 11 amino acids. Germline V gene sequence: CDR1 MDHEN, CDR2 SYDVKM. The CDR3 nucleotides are TGTGCCAGCAGTTTACAGCGTGAGCAGTTCTTC. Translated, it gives CASSLQREQFF.

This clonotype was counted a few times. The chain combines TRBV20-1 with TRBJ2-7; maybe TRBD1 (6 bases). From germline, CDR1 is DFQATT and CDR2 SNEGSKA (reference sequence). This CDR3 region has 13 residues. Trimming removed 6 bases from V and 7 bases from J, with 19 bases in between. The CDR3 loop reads CSATGTKYGEQYF. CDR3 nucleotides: TGCAGTGCCACCGGGACAAAGTACGGGGAGCAGTACTTC.

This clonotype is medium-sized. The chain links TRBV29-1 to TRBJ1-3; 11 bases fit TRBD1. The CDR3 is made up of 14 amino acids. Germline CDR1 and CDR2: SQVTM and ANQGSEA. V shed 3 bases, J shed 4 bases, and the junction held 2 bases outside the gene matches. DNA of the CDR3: TGCAGCGTTGAGGGACAGGGGGTCGGAAACACCATATATTTT. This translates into CSVEGQGVGNTIYF.

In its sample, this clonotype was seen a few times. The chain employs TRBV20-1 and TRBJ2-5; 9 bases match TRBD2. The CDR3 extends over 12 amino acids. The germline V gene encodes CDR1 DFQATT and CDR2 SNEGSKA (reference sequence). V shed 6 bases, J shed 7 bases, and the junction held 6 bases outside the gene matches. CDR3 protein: CSAHQAGGTQYF. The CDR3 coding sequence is TGCAGTGCCCACCAAGCGGGAGGGACCCAGTACTTC.

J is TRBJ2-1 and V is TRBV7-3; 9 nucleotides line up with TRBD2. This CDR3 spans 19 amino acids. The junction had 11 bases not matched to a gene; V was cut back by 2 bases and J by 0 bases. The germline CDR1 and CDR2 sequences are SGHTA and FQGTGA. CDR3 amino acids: CASSLVSSGSGSSYNEQFF. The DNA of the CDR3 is TGTGCCAGCAGCTTAGTGAGTAGCGGGAGTGGGAGCTCCTACAATGAGCAGTTCTTC.

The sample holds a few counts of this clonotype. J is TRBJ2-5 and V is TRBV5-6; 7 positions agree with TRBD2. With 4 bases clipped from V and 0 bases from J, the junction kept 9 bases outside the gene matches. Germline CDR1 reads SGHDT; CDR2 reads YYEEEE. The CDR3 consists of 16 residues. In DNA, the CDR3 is TGTGCCAGCAGCCCTGCGGGGGTGGGGTACCAAGAGACCCAGTACTTC. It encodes CASSPAGVGYQETQYF.

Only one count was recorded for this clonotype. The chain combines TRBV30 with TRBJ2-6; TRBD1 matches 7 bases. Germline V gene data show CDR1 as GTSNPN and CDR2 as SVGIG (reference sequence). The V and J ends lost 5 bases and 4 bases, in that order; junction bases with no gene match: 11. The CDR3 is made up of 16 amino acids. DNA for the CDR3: TGTGCCTGGCGCCCCGGCAGGGGGTTGGGGGCCAACGTCCTGACTTTC. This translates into CAWRPGRGLGANVLTF. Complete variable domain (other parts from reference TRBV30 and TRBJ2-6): SQTIHQWPATLVQPVGSPLSLECTVEGTSNPNLYWYRQAAGRGLQLLFYSVGIGQISSEVPQNLSASRPQDRQFILSSKKLLLSDSGFYLCAWRPGRGLGANVLTFGAGSRLTVL.

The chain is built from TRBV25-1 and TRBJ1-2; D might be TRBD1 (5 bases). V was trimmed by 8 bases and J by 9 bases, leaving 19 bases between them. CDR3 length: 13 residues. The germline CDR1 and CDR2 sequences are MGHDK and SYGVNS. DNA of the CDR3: TGTGCCAGCTCGCACCGGGACGCTCATCGCTACACCTTC. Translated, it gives CASSHRDAHRYTF.

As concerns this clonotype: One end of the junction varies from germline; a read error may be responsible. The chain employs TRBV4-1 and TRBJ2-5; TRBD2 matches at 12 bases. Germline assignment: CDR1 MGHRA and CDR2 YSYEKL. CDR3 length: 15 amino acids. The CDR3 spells CASTQDLAGGETQYF. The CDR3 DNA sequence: TGCGCCAGCACCCAAGACCTAGCGGGAGGGGAGACCCAGTACTTC.

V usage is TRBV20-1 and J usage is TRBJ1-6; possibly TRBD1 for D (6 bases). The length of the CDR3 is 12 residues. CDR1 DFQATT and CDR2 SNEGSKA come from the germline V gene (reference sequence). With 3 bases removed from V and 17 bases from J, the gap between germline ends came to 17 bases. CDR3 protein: CSASGHRVSIHF. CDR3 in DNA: TGCAGTGCTAGTGGCCACAGGGTTTCAATCCACTTT.

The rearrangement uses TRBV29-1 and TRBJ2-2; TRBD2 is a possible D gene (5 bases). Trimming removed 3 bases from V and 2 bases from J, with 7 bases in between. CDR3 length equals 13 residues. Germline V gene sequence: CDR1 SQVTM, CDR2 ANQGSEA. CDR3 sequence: CSVDGGNTGELFF. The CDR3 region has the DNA TGCAGCGTTGACGGAGGTAACACCGGGGAGCTGTTTTTT.

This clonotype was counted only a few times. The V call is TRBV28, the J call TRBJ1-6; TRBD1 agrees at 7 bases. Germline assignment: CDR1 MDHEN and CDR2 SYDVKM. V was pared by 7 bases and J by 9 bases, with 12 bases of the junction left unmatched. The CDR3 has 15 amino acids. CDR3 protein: CASNDMTGIGSPLHF. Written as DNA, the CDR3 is TGTGCCAGCAATGACATGACAGGGATCGGTTCACCCCTCCACTTT.

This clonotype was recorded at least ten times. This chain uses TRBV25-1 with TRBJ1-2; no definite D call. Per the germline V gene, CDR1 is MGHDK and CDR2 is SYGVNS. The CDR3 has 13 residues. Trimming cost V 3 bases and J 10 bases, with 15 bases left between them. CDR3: CASSEDGYLDYTF. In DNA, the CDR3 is TGTGCCAGCAGTGAGGACGGCTACCTCGACTACACCTTC.

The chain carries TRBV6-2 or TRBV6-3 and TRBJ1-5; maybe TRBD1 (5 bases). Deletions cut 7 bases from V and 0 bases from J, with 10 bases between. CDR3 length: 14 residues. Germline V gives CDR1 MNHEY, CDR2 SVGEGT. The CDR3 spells CASKRDASNQPQHF. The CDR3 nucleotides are TGTGCCAGCAAGAGGGACGCTAGCAATCAGCCCCAGCATTTT.

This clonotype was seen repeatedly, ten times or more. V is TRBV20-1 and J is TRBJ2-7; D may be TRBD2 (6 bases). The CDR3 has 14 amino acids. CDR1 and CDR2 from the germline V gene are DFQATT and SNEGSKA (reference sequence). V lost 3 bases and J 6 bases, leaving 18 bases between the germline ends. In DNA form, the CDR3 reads TGCAGTGCTAGTACCGGGACTGGACGGCTCGAGCAGTACTTC. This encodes CSASTGTGRLEQYF.

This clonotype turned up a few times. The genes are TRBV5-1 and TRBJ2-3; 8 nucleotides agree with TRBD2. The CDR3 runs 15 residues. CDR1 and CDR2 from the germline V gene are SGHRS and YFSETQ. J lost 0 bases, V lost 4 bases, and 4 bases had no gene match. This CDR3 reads CASSLLAGSTDTQYF. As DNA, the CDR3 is TGCGCCAGCAGCCTCCTAGCGGGCAGCACAGATACGCAGTATTTT.

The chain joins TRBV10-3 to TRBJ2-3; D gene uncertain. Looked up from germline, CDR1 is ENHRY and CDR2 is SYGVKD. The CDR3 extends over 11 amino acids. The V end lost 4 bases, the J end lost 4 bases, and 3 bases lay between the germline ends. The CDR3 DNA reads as TGTGCCATCAGTGTTTCAGATACGCAGTATTTT. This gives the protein CAISVSDTQYF.

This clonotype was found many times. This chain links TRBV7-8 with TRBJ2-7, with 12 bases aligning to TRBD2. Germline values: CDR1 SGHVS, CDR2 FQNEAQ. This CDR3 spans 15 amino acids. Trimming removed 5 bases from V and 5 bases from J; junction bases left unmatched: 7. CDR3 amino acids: CASSPMTSGRHEQYF. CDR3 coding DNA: TGTGCCAGCAGCCCGATGACTAGCGGGAGACACGAGCAGTACTTC.

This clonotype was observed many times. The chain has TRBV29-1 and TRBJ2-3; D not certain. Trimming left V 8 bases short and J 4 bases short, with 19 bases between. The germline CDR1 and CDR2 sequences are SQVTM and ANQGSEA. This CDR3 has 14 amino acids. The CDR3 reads CSLGEEVWSDTQYF. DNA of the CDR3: TGCAGCCTTGGGGAAGAGGTATGGTCAGATACGCAGTATTTT.

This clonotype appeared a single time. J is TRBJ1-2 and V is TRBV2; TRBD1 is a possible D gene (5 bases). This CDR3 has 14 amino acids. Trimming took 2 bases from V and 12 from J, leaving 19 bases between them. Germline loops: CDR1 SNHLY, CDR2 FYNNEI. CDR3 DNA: TGTGCCAGCAGTGAAATCTTGCAGGGTGGCGGCCACACCTTC. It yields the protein CASSEILQGGGHTF.

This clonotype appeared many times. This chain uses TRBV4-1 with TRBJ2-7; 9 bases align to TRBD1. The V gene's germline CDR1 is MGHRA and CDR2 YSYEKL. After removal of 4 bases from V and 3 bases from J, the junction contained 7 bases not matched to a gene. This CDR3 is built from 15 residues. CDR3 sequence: CASSRSLGQGYEQYF. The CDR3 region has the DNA TGCGCCAGCAGCCGCTCCTTGGGACAGGGCTACGAGCAGTACTTC.

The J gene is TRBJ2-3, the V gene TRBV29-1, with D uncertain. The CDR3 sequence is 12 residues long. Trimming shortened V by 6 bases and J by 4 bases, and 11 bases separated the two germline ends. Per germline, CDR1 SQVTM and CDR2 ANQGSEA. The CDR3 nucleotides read TGCAGCGTCCCCCTGGGTGCAGATACGCAGTATTTT. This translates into CSVPLGADTQYF.

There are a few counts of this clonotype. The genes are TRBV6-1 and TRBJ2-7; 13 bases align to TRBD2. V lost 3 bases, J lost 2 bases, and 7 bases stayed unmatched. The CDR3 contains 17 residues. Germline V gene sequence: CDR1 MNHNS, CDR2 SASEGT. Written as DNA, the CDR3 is TGTGCCAGCAGTGAGTTACCCGGGACTAGCGGGGCCTACGAGCAGTACTTC. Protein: CASSELPGTSGAYEQYF.

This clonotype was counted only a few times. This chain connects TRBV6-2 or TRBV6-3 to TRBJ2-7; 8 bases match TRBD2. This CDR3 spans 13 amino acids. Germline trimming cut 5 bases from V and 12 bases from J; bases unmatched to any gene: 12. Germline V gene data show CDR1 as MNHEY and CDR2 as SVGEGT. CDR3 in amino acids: CASSPLRTAGGYF. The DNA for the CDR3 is TGTGCCAGCAGTCCCCTCCGGACGGCGGGAGGGTACTTC.

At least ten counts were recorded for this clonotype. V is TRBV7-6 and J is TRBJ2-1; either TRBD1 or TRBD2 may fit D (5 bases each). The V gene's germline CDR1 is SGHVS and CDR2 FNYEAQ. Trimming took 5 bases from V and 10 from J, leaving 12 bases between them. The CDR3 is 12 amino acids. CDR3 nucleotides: TGTGCCAGCAGCACGGGACCGGGAGAGCAGTTCTTC. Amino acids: CASSTGPGEQFF.